Following are 2 T cell receptor beta chains from one sample sequenced in a study of T cells in Graves' hyperthyroidism and ophthalmopathy. TCR beta CDR3 sequences were amplified from RNA transcripts. TCR CDR3 underwent first-round RT-PCR with the HTBI primer set. TCRdb processed the multiplex PCR reads anew with MiXCR; each CDR3 protein has one entry. The data show hundreds of thousands of distinct CDR3 sequences, roughly 20% seen once. Sequenced sample: blood. The source is a man aged 25-45 years with Graves' ophthalmopathy.

This clonotype was recorded a few times. The chain links TRBV7-2 to TRBJ2-7; the match to TRBD2 covers 9 bases. This CDR3 is built from 16 residues. Unmatched junction bases numbered 7, after V lost 1 base and J lost 3 bases. Germline V gene data show CDR1 as SGHTA and CDR2 as FQGNSA. As DNA, the CDR3 is TGTGCCAGCAGCTTAGTGTCTAGCGGGACCAGCTACGAGCAGTACTTC. The encoded protein is CASSLVSSGTSYEQYF.

The chain employs TRBV7-8 and TRBJ2-7; the D is unclear. Germline CDR1 and CDR2: SGHVS and FQNEAQ. The CDR3 has 15 residues. V lost 0 bases and J 3 bases, leaving 12 bases between the germline ends. The CDR3 loop reads CASSLALTGFYEQYF. The CDR3 coding sequence is TGTGCCAGCAGCTTAGCGCTAACGGGTTTCTACGAGCAGTACTTC. The complete variable domain, with remaining parts taken from reference TRBV7-8 and TRBJ2-7, reads GAGVSQSPRYKVAKRGQDVALRCDPISGHVSLFWYQQALGQGPEFLTYFQNEAQLDKSGLPSDRFFAERPEGSVSTLKIQRTQQEDSAVYLCASSLALTGFYEQYFGPGTRLTVT.